The entry below gives a single T cell receptor (beta chain) sequence along with its context. This sample is drawn from a study of blood T cell repertoires in COVID-19. Overall study: T cells, B-cell-depleted T cells, or PBMCs provided the cDNA or gDNA that served as material.

V was clipped by 8 bases and J by 5 bases; unmatched bases: 9. CDR3 length: 14 amino acids. Germline V lookup: CDR1 LNHDA, CDR2 SQIVND (reference sequence). Methods used by the authors: Quantification of nucleated cells was approximated via reference gene primer amplification. Some clones are missing from TCRdb's copy, which holds only in-frame ones; the method was immunoSEQ multiplex PCR. V, J and clone size reflect that table, while D and trimming were determined from the DNA. The repertoire holds roughly 180,000 clones, with 82% as singletons. The TCR originated in a woman older than 75 with active or convalescent COVID-19. The specimen was peripheral blood. This chain connects TRBV19 to TRBJ1-2; TRBD1 agrees at 9 bases. The CDR3 DNA sequence: TGTGCCAGTCGTCGGACAGGGGAGAGGTATGGCTACACCTTC. Translating it yields CASRRTGERYGYTF.